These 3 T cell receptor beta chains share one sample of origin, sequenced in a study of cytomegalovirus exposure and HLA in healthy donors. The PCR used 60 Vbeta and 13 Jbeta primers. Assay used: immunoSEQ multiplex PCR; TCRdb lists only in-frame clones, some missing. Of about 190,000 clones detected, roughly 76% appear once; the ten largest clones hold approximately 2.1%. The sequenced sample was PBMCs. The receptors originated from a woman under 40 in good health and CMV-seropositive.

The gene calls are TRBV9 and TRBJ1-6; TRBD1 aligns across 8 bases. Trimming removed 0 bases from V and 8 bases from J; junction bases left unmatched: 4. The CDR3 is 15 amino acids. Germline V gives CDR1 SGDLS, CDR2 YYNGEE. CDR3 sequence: CASSVAPGGYSPLHF. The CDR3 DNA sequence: TGTGCCAGCAGCGTAGCCCCAGGGGGCTATTCACCCCTCCACTTT. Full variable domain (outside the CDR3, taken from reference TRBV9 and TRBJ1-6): DSGVTQTPKHLITATGQRVTLRCSPRSGDLSVYWYQQSLDQGLQFLIQYYNGEERAKGNILERFSAQQFPDLHSELNLSSLELGDSALYFCASSVAPGGYSPLHFGNGTRLTVT.

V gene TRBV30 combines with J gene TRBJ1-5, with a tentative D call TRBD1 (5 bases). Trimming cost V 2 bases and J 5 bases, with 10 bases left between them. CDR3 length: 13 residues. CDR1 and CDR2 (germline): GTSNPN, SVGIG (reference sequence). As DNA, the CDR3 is TGTGCCTGGAGTAAGGGGTTAGATCAGCCCCAGCATTTT. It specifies CAWSKGLDQPQHF.

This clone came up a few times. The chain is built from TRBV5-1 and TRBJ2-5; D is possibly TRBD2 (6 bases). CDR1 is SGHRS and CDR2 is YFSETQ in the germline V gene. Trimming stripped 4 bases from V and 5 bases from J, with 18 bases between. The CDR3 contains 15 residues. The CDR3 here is CASSAPGSWGETQYF. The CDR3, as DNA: TGCGCCAGCAGCGCCCCCGGGAGTTGGGGGGAGACCCAGTACTTC.